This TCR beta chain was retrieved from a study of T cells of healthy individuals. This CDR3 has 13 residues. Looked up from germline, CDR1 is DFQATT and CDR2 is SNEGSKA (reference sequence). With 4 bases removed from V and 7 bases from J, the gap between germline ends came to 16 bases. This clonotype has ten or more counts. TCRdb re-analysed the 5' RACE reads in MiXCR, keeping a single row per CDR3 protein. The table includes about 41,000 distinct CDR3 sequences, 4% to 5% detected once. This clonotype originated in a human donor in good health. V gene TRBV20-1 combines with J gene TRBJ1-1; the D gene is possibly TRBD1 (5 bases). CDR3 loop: CSATFGRGNEAFF. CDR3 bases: TGCAGTGCTACCTTCGGTAGGGGTAATGAAGCTTTCTTT.